A single sample is the source of the 3 T cell receptor beta chains below, sequenced in a study of T cell responses to AZD1222 COVID-19 vaccine. Sequencing used immunoSEQ multiplex PCR; TCRdb keeps in-frame clones, though not all of them. Seen here are approximately 100,000 clones, around 90% observed once, and the top ten hold 1% to 1.5%. Sample: peripheral blood, taken on day 0 of AZD1222 vaccination. These receptors were taken from an adult in good health.

This sequence joins TRBV29-1 and TRBJ2-5, with D possibly called TRBD1 or TRBD2 (5 bases each). Trimming removed 5 bases at V and 4 bases at J, with 11 bases between. The CDR3 covers 12 residues. The germline V gene has CDR1 SQVTM and CDR2 ANQGSEA. CDR3 in amino acids: CSVRAGRETQYF. DNA for the CDR3: TGCAGCGTTCGAGCAGGGAGAGAGACCCAGTACTTC.

The chain recombines TRBV24-1 with TRBJ1-1, with D tentatively TRBD1 (6 bases). CDR3 length: 15 residues. The germline V gene encodes CDR1 KGHDR and CDR2 SFDVKD. Trimming took 7 bases from V and 0 from J, leaving 14 bases between them. CDR3 coding DNA: TGTGCCACCAGGGACGGACAGACCATGAACACTGAAGCTTTCTTT. Protein: CATRDGQTMNTEAFF.

This clone was observed once. V gene TRBV3-1 (or the pseudogene TRBV3-2) combines with J gene TRBJ1-5, with D unresolved. With 2 bases removed from V and 7 bases from J, the gap between germline ends came to 6 bases. Germline CDR1 and CDR2: LGHDT and YNNKEL (reference sequence). The CDR3 is 12 amino acids. CDR3 coding DNA: TGTGCCAGCAGCCAAACGGGCCAGCCCCAGCATTTT. Translation gives CASSQTGQPQHF.